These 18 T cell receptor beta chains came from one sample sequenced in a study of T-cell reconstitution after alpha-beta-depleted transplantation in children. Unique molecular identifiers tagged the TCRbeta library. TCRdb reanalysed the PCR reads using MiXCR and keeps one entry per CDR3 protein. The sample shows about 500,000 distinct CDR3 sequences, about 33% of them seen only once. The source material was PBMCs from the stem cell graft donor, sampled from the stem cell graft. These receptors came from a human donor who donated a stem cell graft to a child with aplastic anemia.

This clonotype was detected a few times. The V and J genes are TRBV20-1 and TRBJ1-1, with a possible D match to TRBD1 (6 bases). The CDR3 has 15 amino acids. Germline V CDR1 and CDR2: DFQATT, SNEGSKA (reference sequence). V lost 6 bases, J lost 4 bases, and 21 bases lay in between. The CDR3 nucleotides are TGCAGTGCACATACCACGGGGGGGCTCGGCACTGAAGCTTTCTTT. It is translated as CSAHTTGGLGTEAFF.

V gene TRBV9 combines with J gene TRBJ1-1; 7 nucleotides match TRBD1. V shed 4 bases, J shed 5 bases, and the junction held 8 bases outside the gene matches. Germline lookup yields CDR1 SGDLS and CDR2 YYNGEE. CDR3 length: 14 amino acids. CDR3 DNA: TGTGCCAGCAGCCCAAACAGGGGAAGTACTGAAGCTTTCTTT. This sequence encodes CASSPNRGSTEAFF.

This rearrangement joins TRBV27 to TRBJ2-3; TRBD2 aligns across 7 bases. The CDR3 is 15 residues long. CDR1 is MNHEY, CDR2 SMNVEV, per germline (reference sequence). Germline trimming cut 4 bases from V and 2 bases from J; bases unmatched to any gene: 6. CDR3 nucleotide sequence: TGTGCCAGCAGTTCCTCAGCGGGATACACAGATACGCAGTATTTT. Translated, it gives CASSSSAGYTDTQYF.

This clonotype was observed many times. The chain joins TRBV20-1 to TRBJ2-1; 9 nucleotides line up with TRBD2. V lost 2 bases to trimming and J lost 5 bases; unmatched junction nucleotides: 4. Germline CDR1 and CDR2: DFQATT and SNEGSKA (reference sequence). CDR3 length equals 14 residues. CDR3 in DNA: TGCAGTGCTAGACGGCTAGCGGGACACAATGAGCAGTTCTTC. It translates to CSARRLAGHNEQFF.

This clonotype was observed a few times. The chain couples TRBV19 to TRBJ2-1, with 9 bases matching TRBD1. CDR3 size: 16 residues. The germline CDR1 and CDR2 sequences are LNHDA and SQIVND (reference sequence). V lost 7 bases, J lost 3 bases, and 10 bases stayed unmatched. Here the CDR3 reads CASIFFGQGNYNEQFF. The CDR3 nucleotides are TGTGCCAGTATCTTCTTCGGACAGGGGAACTACAATGAGCAGTTCTTC. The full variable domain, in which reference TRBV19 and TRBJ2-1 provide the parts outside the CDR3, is DGGITQSPKYLFRKEGQNVTLSCEQNLNHDAMYWYRQDPGQGLRLIYYSQIVNDFQKGDIAEGYSVSREKKESFPLTVTSAQKNPTAFYLCASIFFGQGNYNEQFFGPGTRLTVL.

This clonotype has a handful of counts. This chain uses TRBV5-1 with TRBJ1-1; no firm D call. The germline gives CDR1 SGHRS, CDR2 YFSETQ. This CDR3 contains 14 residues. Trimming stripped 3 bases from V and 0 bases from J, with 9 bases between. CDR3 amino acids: CASSSTPVNTEAFF. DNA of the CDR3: TGCGCCAGCAGCTCCACCCCCGTGAACACTGAAGCTTTCTTT.

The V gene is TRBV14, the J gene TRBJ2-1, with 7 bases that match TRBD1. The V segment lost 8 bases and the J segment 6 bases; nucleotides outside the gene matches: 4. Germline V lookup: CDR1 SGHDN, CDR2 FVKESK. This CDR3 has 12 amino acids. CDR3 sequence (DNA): TGTGCCAGCGGGCCAGGGGGCAATGAGCAGTTCTTC. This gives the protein CASGPGGNEQFF.

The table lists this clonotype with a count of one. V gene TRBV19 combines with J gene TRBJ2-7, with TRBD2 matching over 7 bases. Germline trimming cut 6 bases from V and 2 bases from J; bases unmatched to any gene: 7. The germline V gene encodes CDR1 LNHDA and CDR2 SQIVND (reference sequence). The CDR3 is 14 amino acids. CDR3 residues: CASRRTSATYEQYF. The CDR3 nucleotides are TGTGCCAGTAGGCGAACTAGCGCTACCTACGAGCAGTACTTC.

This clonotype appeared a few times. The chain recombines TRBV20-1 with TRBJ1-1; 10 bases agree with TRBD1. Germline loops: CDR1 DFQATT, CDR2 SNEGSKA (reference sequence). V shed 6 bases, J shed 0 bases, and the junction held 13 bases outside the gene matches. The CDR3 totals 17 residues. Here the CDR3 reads CSAPRTGGGGMNTEAFF. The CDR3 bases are TGCAGTGCCCCACGGACAGGGGGTGGAGGGATGAACACTGAAGCTTTCTTT.

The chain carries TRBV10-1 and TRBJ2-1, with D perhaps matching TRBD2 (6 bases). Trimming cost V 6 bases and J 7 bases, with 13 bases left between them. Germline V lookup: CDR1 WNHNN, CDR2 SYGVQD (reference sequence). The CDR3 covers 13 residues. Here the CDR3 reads CASSPGTPNEQFF. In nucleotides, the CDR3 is TGCGCCAGCAGCCCCGGGACTCCAAATGAGCAGTTCTTC.

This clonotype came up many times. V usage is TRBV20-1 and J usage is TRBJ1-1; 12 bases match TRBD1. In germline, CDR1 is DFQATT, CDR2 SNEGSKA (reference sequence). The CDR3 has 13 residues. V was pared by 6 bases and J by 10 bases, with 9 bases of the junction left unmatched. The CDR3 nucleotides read TGCAGTGCCCCTCGGGACAGGGGGCGCGGAGCTTTCTTT. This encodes CSAPRDRGRGAFF.

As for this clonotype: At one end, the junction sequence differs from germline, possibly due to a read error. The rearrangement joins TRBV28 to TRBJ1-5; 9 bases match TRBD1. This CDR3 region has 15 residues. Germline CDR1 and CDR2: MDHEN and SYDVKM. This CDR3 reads CASSYGDRDNQPQHF. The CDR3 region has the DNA TGTGCCAGCAGTTACGGGGACAGGGACAATCAGCCCCAGCATTTC.

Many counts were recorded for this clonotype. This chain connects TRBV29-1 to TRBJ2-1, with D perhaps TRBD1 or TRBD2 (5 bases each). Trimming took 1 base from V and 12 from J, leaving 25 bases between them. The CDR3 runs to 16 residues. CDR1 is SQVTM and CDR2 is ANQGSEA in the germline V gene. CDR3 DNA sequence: TGCAGCGTTGAAGGAGGGGTCCAGGAGAGGCCAACGGGGCAGTTCTTC. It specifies CSVEGGVQERPTGQFF.

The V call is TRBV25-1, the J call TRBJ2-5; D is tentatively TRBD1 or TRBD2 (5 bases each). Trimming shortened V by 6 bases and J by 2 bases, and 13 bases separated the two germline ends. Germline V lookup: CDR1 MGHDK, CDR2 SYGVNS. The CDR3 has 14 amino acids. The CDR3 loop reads CASRDLGGQETQYF. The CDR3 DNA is TGTGCCAGCAGAGACCTTGGGGGTCAAGAGACCCAGTACTTC. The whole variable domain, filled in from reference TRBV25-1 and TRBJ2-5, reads EADIYQTPRYLVIGTGKKITLECSQTMGHDKMYWYQQDPGMELHLIHYSYGVNSTEKGDLSSESTVSRIRTEHFPLTLESARPSHTSQYLCASRDLGGQETQYFGPGTRLLVL.

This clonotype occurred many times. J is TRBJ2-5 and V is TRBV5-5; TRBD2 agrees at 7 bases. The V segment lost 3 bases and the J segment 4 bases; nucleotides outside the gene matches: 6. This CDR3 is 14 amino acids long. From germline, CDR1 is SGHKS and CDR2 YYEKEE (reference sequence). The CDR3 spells CASSWGTIVETQYF. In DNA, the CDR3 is TGTGCCAGCAGCTGGGGGACTATTGTAGAGACCCAGTACTTC. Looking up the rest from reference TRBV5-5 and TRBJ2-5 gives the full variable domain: DAGVTQSPTHLIKTRGQQVTLRCSPISGHKSVSWYQQVLGQGPQFIFQYYEKEERGRGNFPDRFSARQFPNYSSELNVNALLLGDSALYLCASSWGTIVETQYFGPGTRLLVL.

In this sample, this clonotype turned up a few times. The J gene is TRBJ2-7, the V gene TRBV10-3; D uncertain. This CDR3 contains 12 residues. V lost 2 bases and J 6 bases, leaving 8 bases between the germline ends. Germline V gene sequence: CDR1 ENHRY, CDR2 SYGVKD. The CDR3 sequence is CAISERLSEQYF. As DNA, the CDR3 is TGTGCCATCAGTGAGAGACTCTCCGAGCAGTACTTC.

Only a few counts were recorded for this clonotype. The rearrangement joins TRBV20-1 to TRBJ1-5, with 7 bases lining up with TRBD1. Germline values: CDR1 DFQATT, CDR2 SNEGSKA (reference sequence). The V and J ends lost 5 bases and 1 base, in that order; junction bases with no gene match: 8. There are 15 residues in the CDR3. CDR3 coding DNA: TGCAGTGCTCGAGGGGGCCTTACGAGCAATCAGCCCCAGCATTTT. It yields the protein CSARGGLTSNQPQHF.

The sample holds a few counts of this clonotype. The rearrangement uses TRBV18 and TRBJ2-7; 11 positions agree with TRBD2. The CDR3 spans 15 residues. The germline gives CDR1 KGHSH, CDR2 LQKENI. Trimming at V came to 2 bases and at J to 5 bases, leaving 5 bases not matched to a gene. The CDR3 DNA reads TGTGCCAGCTCACCAATAGCGGGAGGGCCGGACGAGCAGTACGTC. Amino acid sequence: CASSPIAGGPDEQYV.